Listed below are T cell receptor beta chains from one sample, sequenced in a study of Tregs in tolerant kidney transplant recipients. Libraries were prepared by immunoSEQ multiplex PCR; TCRdb keeps only in-frame clonotypes and omits some of them. This table holds roughly 250,000 clones, roughly four fifths found once. Sequenced material: CD4+ T cells from blood. These receptors were collected from a human donor in good health. Both conserved end residues are part of each CDR3. The order of the fields is V gene, J gene, CDR3 protein.

V gene: TRBV15; J gene: TRBJ2-3; CDR3 protein: CATSRGGRDHTDTQYF
V gene: TRBV5-4; J gene: TRBJ1-1; CDR3 protein: CASSPGTVASEAFF
V gene: TRBV4-2; J gene: TRBJ1-1; CDR3 protein: CASSQDQGRTNTEAFF
V gene: TRBV11-2; J gene: TRBJ2-5; CDR3 protein: CASSLASGGAETQYF
V gene: TRBV5-1; J gene: TRBJ2-1; CDR3 protein: CASSQTGLEYNEQFF
V gene: TRBV5-1; J gene: TRBJ2-1; CDR3 protein: CASSLGTVQSYNEQFF
V gene: TRBV14; J gene: TRBJ2-7; CDR3 protein: CASSQGRVWTSSFYEQYF
V gene: TRBV6-5; J gene: TRBJ1-2; CDR3 protein: CASSSDGRRGYTF
V gene: TRBV19; J gene: TRBJ2-1; CDR3 protein: CASSLGQGLYNEQFF
V gene: TRBV7-8; J gene: TRBJ2-1; CDR3 protein: CASSRGQGAYNEQFF
V gene: TRBV4-1; J gene: TRBJ2-7; CDR3 protein: CASSQLTRRGQQYF
V gene: TRBV6-6; J gene: TRBJ2-7; CDR3 protein: CASSLPSGSTYEQYF
V gene: TRBV19; J gene: TRBJ2-1; CDR3 protein: CASSIRDREFF
V gene: TRBV9; J gene: TRBJ2-3; CDR3 protein: CASSVGVGSDTQYF
V gene: TRBV10-1; J gene: TRBJ1-1; CDR3 protein: CASSEAGGGTEAFF
V gene: TRBV5-1; J gene: TRBJ1-3; CDR3 protein: CASSLTYSGNTIYF
V gene: TRBV11-2; J gene: TRBJ1-6; CDR3 protein: CASNIQGARSPLHF
V gene: TRBV11-2; J gene: TRBJ2-7; CDR3 protein: CASSRSSVSSYEQYF
V gene: TRBV21-1; J gene: TRBJ2-5; CDR3 protein: CASSNRVRETQYF
V gene: TRBV6-1; J gene: TRBJ1-6; CDR3 protein: CASSRDLVGNSPLHF
V gene: TRBV7-2; J gene: TRBJ1-5; CDR3 protein: CASSLTGGGQPQHF
V gene: TRBV2; J gene: TRBJ2-1; CDR3 protein: CASALGGGASEQFF
V gene: TRBV5-5; J gene: TRBJ2-1; CDR3 protein: CASSFRQGEYNEQFF
V gene: TRBV27; J gene: TRBJ1-2; CDR3 protein: CASSNRVGGYTF
V gene: TRBV5-4; J gene: TRBJ1-1; CDR3 protein: CASSWAGTEAFF
V gene: TRBV5-1; J gene: TRBJ2-1; CDR3 protein: CASSWRLQSSYNEQFF